This record covers a single T cell receptor beta chain. From germline, CDR1 is MNHNS and CDR2 SASEGT. This CDR3 contains 12 residues. V was cut by 3 bases and J by 8 bases, with 10 bases left in between. This sample was included in a study of blood T cell repertoires in COVID-19. Study context: Acute and convalescent COVID-19 samples came from the United States, Italy and Spain. PBMCs, B-cell-depleted T cells, or T cells were the source of the cDNA or gDNA that made up the material.

Original processing notes: By means of reference gene primer amplification, nucleated cell counts were estimated. Generated by immunoSEQ multiplex PCR, the TCRdb table keeps only in-frame clones and is missing some. The V and J calls and clone size are taken from that table; D and trimming were inferred from the DNA. There are about 58,000 clones in the sample; about 78% occur only once, and about 5.3% lies in the top ten. This rearrangement joins TRBV6-1 to TRBJ1-2, with a possible D match to TRBD1 (5 bases). The sequence was collected from a human donor in a cohort sampled during active COVID-19. Input material: peripheral blood. DNA of the CDR3: TGTGCCAGCAGTGATCAGACAGACGGCTACACCTTC. It yields the protein CASSDQTDGYTF.